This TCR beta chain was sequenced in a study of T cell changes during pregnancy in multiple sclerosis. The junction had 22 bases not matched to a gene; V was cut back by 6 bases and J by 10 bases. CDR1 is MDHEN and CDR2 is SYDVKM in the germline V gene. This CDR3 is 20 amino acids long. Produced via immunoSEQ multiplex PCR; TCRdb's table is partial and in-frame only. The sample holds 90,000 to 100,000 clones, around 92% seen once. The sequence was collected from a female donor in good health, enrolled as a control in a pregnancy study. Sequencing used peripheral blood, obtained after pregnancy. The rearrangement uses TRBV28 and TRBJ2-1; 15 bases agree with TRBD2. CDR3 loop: CASRLAGTSGRSFGITEQFF. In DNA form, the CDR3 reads TGTGCCAGCAGACTAGCCGGGACTAGCGGGAGGAGTTTCGGTATAACGGAGCAGTTCTTC.